This note documents a single T cell receptor beta chain sequence. Its antigen is undetermined. The sample is drawn from a study of T cells in Graves' hyperthyroidism and ophthalmopathy. Study-level findings and limits: Blood also held most thyroid clonotypes expanded beyond 0.001.

RNA transcripts gave rise to amplified TCR beta CDR3 regions. Researchers ran a first-round RT-PCR on the TCR CDR3 using the HTBI primer set. From the multiplex PCR reads, TCRdb called clonotypes with MiXCR, one entry per CDR3 protein. The table has around 700,000 distinct CDR3 sequences, around 19% seen once. Thyroid ultrasound and orbital computed tomography, with clinical symptoms and serum thyroxine and TRAb, informed diagnoses. CDR3 length equals 15 residues. The germline gives CDR1 LNHNV, CDR2 YYDKDF (reference sequence). With 0 bases removed from V and 7 bases from J, the gap between germline ends came to 12 bases.

The sequenced sample was blood. The sequence was obtained from a woman aged 45-59 years with Graves' hyperthyroidism that later progressed to Graves' ophthalmopathy. The V and J genes are TRBV15 and TRBJ1-4; D is undetermined. The CDR3 is CATSREAGNGEKLFF. As DNA, the CDR3 is TGTGCCACCAGCAGAGAGGCGGGGAATGGTGAAAAACTGTTTTTT.